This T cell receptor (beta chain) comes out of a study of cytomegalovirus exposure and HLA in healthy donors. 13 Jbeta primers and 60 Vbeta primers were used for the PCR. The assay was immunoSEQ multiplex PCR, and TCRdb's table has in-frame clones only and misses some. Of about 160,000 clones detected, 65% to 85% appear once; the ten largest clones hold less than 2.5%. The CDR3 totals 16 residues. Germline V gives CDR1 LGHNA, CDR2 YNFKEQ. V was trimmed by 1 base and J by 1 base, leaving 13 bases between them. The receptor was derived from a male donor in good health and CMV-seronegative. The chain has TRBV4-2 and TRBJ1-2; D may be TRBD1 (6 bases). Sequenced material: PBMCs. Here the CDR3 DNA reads TGTGCCAGCAGCCAAGGGACAGAAAGTGATAACTATGGCTACACCTTC. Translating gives CASSQGTESDNYGYTF.